Listed here are 17 T cell receptor beta chains from one sample, sequenced in a study of low-dose radiotherapy and immunotherapy resistance in tumors. TRAV- and TRBV-specific primers were used for first-strand cDNA, which covered alpha and beta chains. The TCRs were subjected to amplification over approximately 20 PCR cycles employing a constant-region primer in conjunction with a V-primer adapter. Each CDR3 protein is one row after TCRdb ran MiXCR on the reads. Here the sample spans more than 10,000 distinct CDR3 sequences, less than 65% being singletons. The source of these receptors is a human donor with advanced metastatic prostate, ovarian, gallbladder or colorectal cancer (not recorded which). This table probably holds off-target reads from a library built for another chain.

The V gene is TRBV7-9, the J gene TRBJ2-7; 9 nucleotides match TRBD2. Germline-derived CDR1 and CDR2 are SEHNR and FQNEAQ (reference sequence). J lost 4 bases, V lost 5 bases, and 12 bases had no gene match. The CDR3 spans 16 residues. Here the CDR3 DNA reads TGTGCCAGCAGCCAGCGTAGCGGGGGAAACGAATACGAGCAGTACTTC. This encodes CASSQRSGGNEYEQYF. Combining the CDR3 with reference TRBV7-9 and TRBJ2-7 gives the whole variable domain DTGVSQNPRHKITKRGQNVTFRCDPISEHNRLYWYRQTLGQGPEFLTYFQNEAQLEKSRLLSDRFSAERPKGSFSTLEIQRTEQGDSAMYLCASSQRSGGNEYEQYFGPGTRLTVT.

The CDR3 bases are TGTGCCAGCAGGGAGACAGCAACCTACGAGCAGTACTTC. The encoded protein is CASRETATYEQYF. The gene calls are TRBV6-2 or TRBV6-3 and TRBJ2-7; possible D gene TRBD1, 5 bases. CDR3 length equals 13 residues. V dropped 6 bases and J dropped 2 bases, with 11 bases sitting between them. Germline CDR1 and CDR2: MNHEY and SVGEGT.

V usage is TRBV5-1 and J usage is TRBJ2-2; tentatively, D is TRBD2 (7 bases). The CDR3 runs 16 residues. V was shortened by 1 base and J by 2 bases, with 12 bases between the two germline ends. Germline CDR1 SGHRS, CDR2 YFSETQ. Here the CDR3 reads CASSLWGGRNTGELFF. The DNA of the CDR3 is TGCGCCAGCAGCTTGTGGGGGGGCCGCAACACCGGGGAGCTGTTTTTT. The full variable domain, rest sourced from reference TRBV5-1 and TRBJ2-2, is KAGVTQTPRYLIKTRGQQVTLSCSPISGHRSVSWYQQTPGQGLQFLFEYFSETQRNKGNFPGRFSGRQFSNSRSEMNVSTLELGDSALYLCASSLWGGRNTGELFFGEGSRLTVL.

This sequence joins TRBV4-1 and TRBJ2-6; 8 positions match TRBD1. V was pared by 1 base and J by 2 bases, with 4 bases of the junction left unmatched. In germline, CDR1 is MGHRA, CDR2 YSYEKL. This CDR3 comprises 17 residues. The CDR3 is CASSQGQGWPGANVLTF. CDR3 nucleotide sequence: TGCGCCAGCAGCCAAGGACAGGGGTGGCCTGGGGCCAACGTCCTGACTTTC.

J is TRBJ2-1 and V is TRBV5-1; 10 positions match TRBD2. The CDR3 extends over 17 amino acids. Germline V lookup: CDR1 SGHRS, CDR2 YFSETQ. The V and J ends lost 2 bases and 7 bases, in that order; junction bases with no gene match: 12. The CDR3 nucleotides read TGCGCCAGCAGCTTAGGACGGGCTAGCGGGGGCCTGAATGAGCAGTTCTTC. Residues: CASSLGRASGGLNEQFF.

This clonotype came up a few times. V gene TRBV9 combines with J gene TRBJ2-7; 10 bases agree with TRBD1. The CDR3 runs 16 residues. Trimming cost V 3 bases and J 7 bases; bases outside gene matches: 13. From germline, CDR1 is SGDLS and CDR2 YYNGEE. In nucleotides, the CDR3 is TGTGCCAGCAGCGCCGAGGAGGGACAGGGGCCGTCGGAGCAGTACTTC. It specifies CASSAEEGQGPSEQYF.

The V gene is TRBV7-2, the J gene TRBJ2-6; D gene unclear. Germline V gives CDR1 SGHTA, CDR2 FQGNSA. This CDR3 region has 13 residues. V was clipped by 0 bases and J by 3 bases, with 0 bases between them. CDR3 in amino acids: CASSLAGANVLTF. CDR3 in DNA: TGTGCCAGCAGCTTAGCTGGGGCCAACGTCCTGACTTTC.

The chain couples TRBV29-1 to TRBJ2-7; D gene unclear. The CDR3 contains 11 residues. CDR1 and CDR2 (germline): SQVTM, ANQGSEA. Trimming took 0 bases from V and 2 from J, leaving 2 bases between them. In nucleotides, the CDR3 is TGCAGCGTTGAAGAGGCCTACGAGCAGTACTTC. The encoded protein is CSVEEAYEQYF.

This clonotype was seen more than once but under ten times. The rearrangement joins TRBV6-1 to TRBJ2-5; 7 bases are shared with TRBD1. Germline CDR1 and CDR2: MNHNS and SASEGT. The CDR3 length is 14 residues. V lost 9 bases and J lost 3; bases outside the gene matches: 10. The chain's CDR3 is CASSSGTAKETQYF. The CDR3 DNA reads TGTGCCAGTTCTTCCGGGACAGCCAAAGAGACCCAGTACTTC.

J is TRBJ2-1 and V is TRBV28, with D uncertain. Germline values: CDR1 MDHEN, CDR2 SYDVKM. V was shortened by 4 bases and J by 1 base, with 23 bases between the two germline ends. The CDR3 contains 19 residues. The CDR3 region is CASSSTRSRVLKSYNEQFF. The CDR3 nucleotides read TGTGCCAGCAGTTCCACCCGCAGCCGGGTGTTAAAGTCCTACAATGAGCAGTTCTTC.

CDR3 loop: CASSRTSGKRDEQFF. CDR3 bases: TGTGCCAGCTCTCGAACTAGCGGGAAAAGGGATGAGCAGTTCTTC. This chain uses TRBV18 with TRBJ2-1, with 10 bases that match TRBD2. Germline V gives CDR1 KGHSH, CDR2 LQKENI. The CDR3 is made up of 15 amino acids. V lost 6 bases, J lost 8 bases, and 10 bases stayed unmatched.

The V and J genes are TRBV7-2 and TRBJ2-3; D unresolved. The CDR3 covers 15 residues. V was pared by 1 base and J by 0 bases, with 8 bases between. Per germline, CDR1 SGHTA and CDR2 FQGNSA. CDR3 region: CASSLGWSSTDTQYF. CDR3 DNA sequence: TGTGCCAGCAGCTTAGGGTGGAGCAGCACAGATACGCAGTATTTT.

This clonotype was recorded a few times. The genes are TRBV7-2 and TRBJ2-3; D gene uncertain. The germline CDR1 and CDR2 sequences are SGHTA and FQGNSA. V was shortened by 1 base and J by 1 base, with 6 bases between the two germline ends. The CDR3 is made up of 14 amino acids. CDR3 sequence (DNA): TGTGCCAGCAGCTTAGTCCTGGGCACAGATACGCAGTATTTT. It yields the protein CASSLVLGTDTQYF.

CDR3 sequence reads: CATSDSVGQGTYEQYF. Here the CDR3 DNA reads TGTGCCACCAGTGATTCCGTGGGACAGGGTACCTACGAGCAGTACTTC. This rearrangement joins TRBV24-1 to TRBJ2-7; 9 nucleotides agree with TRBD1. V lost 2 bases and J lost 2; bases outside the gene matches: 6. Per the germline V gene, CDR1 is KGHDR and CDR2 is SFDVKD. This CDR3 is built from 16 residues.

The chain uses TRBV10-3 and TRBJ2-4; D is unclear. The CDR3 sequence is 15 residues long. The germline V gene encodes CDR1 ENHRY and CDR2 SYGVKD. Trimming removed 6 bases from V and 0 bases from J, with 12 bases in between. In DNA form, the CDR3 reads TGTGCCATCAGGCCGACACCGCTAGCCAAAAACATTCAGTACTTC. Its translation: CAIRPTPLAKNIQYF.

The rearrangement uses TRBV28 and TRBJ1-4; 10 bases line up with TRBD1. Germline-derived CDR1 and CDR2 are MDHEN and SYDVKM. The CDR3 is made up of 14 amino acids. Unmatched junction bases numbered 5, after V lost 6 bases and J lost 7 bases. CDR3 protein: CASSKTGGGEKLFF. CDR3 DNA sequence: TGTGCCAGCAGCAAGACAGGGGGCGGTGAAAAACTGTTTTTT.

This clonotype was detected a few times. This chain's CDR3 is CASSPSSGPNTEAFF. CDR3 DNA: TGTGCCAGCAGTCCGAGCTCGGGGCCTAACACTGAAGCTTTCTTT. J is TRBJ1-1 and V is TRBV28; possible D gene TRBD1, 5 bases. This CDR3 spans 15 amino acids. V lost 5 bases and J 2 bases, leaving 15 bases between the germline ends. From germline, CDR1 is MDHEN and CDR2 SYDVKM.